What follows are 16 T cell receptor beta chains derived from one specimen sequenced in a study of T cell responses to AZD1222 COVID-19 vaccine. Produced via immunoSEQ multiplex PCR; TCRdb's table is partial and in-frame only. The data hold fewer than 200,000 clones, with about 92% observed a single time. The sample here was peripheral blood, taken on day 0 of MenACWY control vaccination. These receptors all come from an adult in good health.

The chain uses TRBV19 and TRBJ1-2, with 7 nucleotides matching TRBD1. The CDR3 has 13 amino acids. The germline CDR1 and CDR2 sequences are LNHDA and SQIVND (reference sequence). The V and J ends lost 6 bases and 2 bases, in that order; junction bases with no gene match: 3. CDR3 amino acids: CASSLGQNYGYTF. DNA for the CDR3: TGTGCCAGTAGCCTGGGACAGAACTATGGCTACACCTTC.

The J gene is TRBJ2-1, the V gene TRBV5-5; D is perhaps TRBD2 (5 bases). This CDR3 has 15 amino acids. The V end lost 7 bases, the J end lost 0 bases, and 14 bases lay between the germline ends. CDR1 is SGHKS and CDR2 is YYEKEE in the germline V gene (reference sequence). The CDR3 is CASGYRTDSYNEQFF. CDR3 bases: TGTGCCAGCGGGTACCGGACTGACTCCTACAATGAGCAGTTCTTC.

The chain links TRBV11-2 to TRBJ1-4, with D possibly TRBD1 on 5 matching bases. The germline V gene encodes CDR1 SGHAT and CDR2 FQNNGV. Trimming removed 2 bases from V and 1 base from J, with 14 bases in between. This CDR3 is 17 amino acids long. In DNA form, the CDR3 reads TGTGCCAGCAGCTTAAGTGTCTACGGGGGAACTAATGAAAAACTGTTTTTT. It translates to CASSLSVYGGTNEKLFF.

V gene TRBV28 combines with J gene TRBJ2-2, with unresolved D. CDR1 and CDR2 (germline): MDHEN, SYDVKM. The V end was cut by 7 bases, the J end by 3 bases, with 9 bases between. The length of the CDR3 is 13 residues. CDR3: CASKGGYTGELFF. CDR3 bases: TGTGCCAGCAAGGGCGGATACACCGGGGAGCTGTTTTTT. Full variable domain (rest looked up from reference TRBV28 and TRBJ2-2): DVKVTQSSRYLVKRTGEKVFLECVQDMDHENMFWYRQDPGLGLRLIYFSYDVKMKEKGDIPEGYSVSREKKERFSLILESASTNQTSMYLCASKGGYTGELFFGEGSRLTVL.

CDR3 residues: CASSFYKGQAEAFF. The CDR3 DNA sequence: TGTGCCAGCAGTTTTTATAAGGGACAGGCTGAAGCTTTCTTT. The rearrangement uses TRBV28 and TRBJ1-1; 8 bases agree with TRBD1. There are 14 residues in the CDR3. Germline CDR1 and CDR2: MDHEN and SYDVKM. V shed 3 bases and J 6 bases; nucleotides not matched to a gene: 6.

J is TRBJ2-2 and V is TRBV15; 9 nucleotides agree with TRBD1. Germline V gives CDR1 LNHNV, CDR2 YYDKDF (reference sequence). This CDR3 comprises 16 residues. Trimming cost V 3 bases and J 8 bases; bases outside gene matches: 10. The CDR3 DNA follows: TGTGCCACCAGCAGCGGAGACAGGGGGTCCCCTGGGGAGCTGTTTTTT. Its translation is CATSSGDRGSPGELFF.

This clone was picked up one time. The gene calls are TRBV27 and TRBJ2-7; D ambiguous. CDR3 length equals 16 residues. Germline loops: CDR1 MNHEY, CDR2 SMNVEV (reference sequence). V lost 9 bases and J lost 3, with 24 bases in between. CDR3 coding DNA: TGTGCCAGTCTTCCGTCCTTCGGTGGGCCCTTCTACGAGCAGTACTTC. Translating gives CASLPSFGGPFYEQYF.

J is TRBJ2-2 and V is TRBV6-2 or TRBV6-3; the D gene is possibly TRBD2 (5 bases). This CDR3 has 14 residues. The germline V gene encodes CDR1 MNHEY and CDR2 SVGEGT. Trimming removed 2 bases from V and 6 bases from J, with 10 bases in between. The CDR3 coding sequence is TGTGCCAGCAGTTACGGGAGCCCCGCCGGGGAGCTGTTTTTT. It specifies CASSYGSPAGELFF.

The chain carries TRBV6-5 and TRBJ1-1, with D possibly being TRBD1 (5 bases). Germline V gene data show CDR1 as MNHEY and CDR2 as SVGAGI. This CDR3 is built from 14 residues. V dropped 11 bases and J dropped 1 base, with 17 bases sitting between them. The DNA for the CDR3 is TGTGCCGGCCGAGGGGCAGGGCGGAACACTGAAGCTTTCTTT. This sequence encodes CAGRGAGRNTEAFF.

The rearrangement joins TRBV5-5 to TRBJ1-4; D unresolved. CDR3 length equals 15 residues. V lost 1 base and J lost 5, with 12 bases in between. From germline, CDR1 is SGHKS and CDR2 YYEKEE (reference sequence). CDR3 sequence (DNA): TGTGCCAGCAGCTTGACAGTTACCGTAAATGAAAAACTGTTTTTT. This codes for CASSLTVTVNEKLFF.

The J gene is TRBJ1-5, the V gene TRBV6-1; 7 positions match TRBD1. CDR1 MNHNS and CDR2 SASEGT come from the germline V gene. J gave up 3 bases and V 3 bases, and 8 bases lay outside the gene matches. The CDR3 consists of 16 residues. The CDR3 region has the DNA TGTGCCAGCAGTGAGCGACAGGGACACTTCAATCAGCCCCAGCATTTT. Translating it yields CASSERQGHFNQPQHF.

To note about this clone: The sample holds other DNA sequences that translate to the same CDR3. The chain is built from TRBV30 and TRBJ1-5; D ambiguous. The CDR3 runs 13 residues. The germline CDR1 and CDR2 sequences are GTSNPN and SVGIG (reference sequence). Trimming removed 0 bases at V and 2 bases at J, with 5 bases between. The CDR3 is CAWSVQGNQPQHF. CDR3 DNA sequence: TGTGCCTGGAGTGTCCAAGGCAATCAGCCCCAGCATTTT.

This sequence joins TRBV28 and TRBJ2-7; 8 bases are shared with TRBD2. CDR1 MDHEN and CDR2 SYDVKM come from the germline V gene. The V segment lost 5 bases and the J segment 1 base; nucleotides outside the gene matches: 7. This CDR3 is built from 15 residues. CDR3 region: CASSTGSGGSYEQYF. The DNA for the CDR3 is TGTGCCAGCAGTACAGGGTCGGGAGGGTCCTACGAGCAGTACTTC.

V is TRBV13 and J is TRBJ1-4; D possibly corresponds to TRBD1 (5 bases). Germline CDR1 PRHDT, CDR2 FYEKMQ (reference sequence). The CDR3 spans 14 residues. Deletions cut 5 bases from V and 3 bases from J, with 10 bases between. The CDR3 sequence: CASSQKGANEKLFF. The CDR3, as DNA: TGTGCCAGCAGCCAAAAAGGGGCTAATGAAAAACTGTTTTTT.

This rearrangement joins TRBV19 to TRBJ1-2, with D maybe TRBD1 (5 bases). Germline V gene lookup returns CDR1 LNHDA and CDR2 SQIVND (reference sequence). The CDR3 contains 17 residues. The germline V and J ends were trimmed by 4 bases and 6 bases, with 24 bases remaining between them. CDR3 sequence: CASSKLSPGTEPDGYTF. In DNA form, the CDR3 reads TGTGCCAGTAGTAAACTGAGCCCCGGGACGGAACCCGATGGCTACACCTTC. Looking up the rest from reference TRBV19 and TRBJ1-2 gives the full variable domain: DGGITQSPKYLFRKEGQNVTLSCEQNLNHDAMYWYRQDPGQGLRLIYYSQIVNDFQKGDIAEGYSVSREKKESFPLTVTSAQKNPTAFYLCASSKLSPGTEPDGYTFGSGTRLTVV.

This CDR3 reads CASSFPQRERGEQFF. DNA for the CDR3: TGTGCCAGCAGTTTCCCCCAGCGGGAGCGGGGTGAGCAGTTCTTC. V usage is TRBV27 and J usage is TRBJ2-1; 8 bases align to TRBD2. Germline CDR1 and CDR2: MNHEY and SMNVEV (reference sequence). V lost 3 bases to trimming and J lost 9 bases; unmatched junction nucleotides: 10. There are 15 residues in the CDR3.